This entry lists 3 T cell receptor beta chains sequenced from one sample in a study of cytomegalovirus exposure and HLA in healthy donors. Both 60 Vbeta primers and 13 Jbeta primers went into the PCR. Repertoires were generated with immunoSEQ multiplex PCR, while TCRdb's copy carries only in-frame clones and drops some. The table records about 190,000 clones, around 86% of them present only once. Input material: PBMCs. These receptor sequences come from a man between 35 and 55 years old in good health and CMV-seropositive.

This rearrangement joins TRBV7-2 to TRBJ2-7; 7 bases align to TRBD2. The trim removed 8 bases at V and 7 bases at J, leaving 14 bases unmatched. Germline V gives CDR1 SGHTA, CDR2 FQGNSA. The CDR3 is 14 residues long. CDR3 in amino acids: CASAGTNNRKEQYF. The CDR3 DNA sequence: TGTGCCAGCGCCGGGACTAACAACCGGAAAGAGCAGTACTTC. The variable domain in full, completed from reference TRBV7-2 and TRBJ2-7, reads GAGVSQSPSNKVTEKGKDVELRCDPISGHTALYWYRQSLGQGLEFLIYFQGNSAPDKSGLPSDRFSAERTGGSVSTLTIQRTQQEDSAVYLCASAGTNNRKEQYFGPGTRLTVT.

This rearrangement joins TRBV28 to TRBJ2-7, with D perhaps matching TRBD2 (7 bases). Trimming shortened V by 7 bases and J by 3 bases, and 19 bases separated the two germline ends. Germline V CDR1 and CDR2: MDHEN, SYDVKM. There are 15 residues in the CDR3. In nucleotides, the CDR3 is TGTGCCAGCACCGAAAGGGGGGGGGTCAGCTACGAGCAGTACTTC. As protein: CASTERGGVSYEQYF.

This chain links TRBV7-2 with TRBJ1-2, with a weak D call TRBD1 (5 bases). Trimming took off 2 bases at V and 8 bases at J, with 21 bases between the two ends. The CDR3 sequence is 16 residues long. Germline V gene data show CDR1 as SGHTA and CDR2 as FQGNSA. CDR3: CASSLSPGSERRGYTF. CDR3 nucleotides: TGTGCCAGCAGCTTATCCCCAGGGTCGGAGCGTCGGGGCTACACCTTC. Full variable domain (outside the CDR3, taken from reference TRBV7-2 and TRBJ1-2): GAGVSQSPSNKVTEKGKDVELRCDPISGHTALYWYRQSLGQGLEFLIYFQGNSAPDKSGLPSDRFSAERTGGSVSTLTIQRTQQEDSAVYLCASSLSPGSERRGYTFGSGTRLTVV.